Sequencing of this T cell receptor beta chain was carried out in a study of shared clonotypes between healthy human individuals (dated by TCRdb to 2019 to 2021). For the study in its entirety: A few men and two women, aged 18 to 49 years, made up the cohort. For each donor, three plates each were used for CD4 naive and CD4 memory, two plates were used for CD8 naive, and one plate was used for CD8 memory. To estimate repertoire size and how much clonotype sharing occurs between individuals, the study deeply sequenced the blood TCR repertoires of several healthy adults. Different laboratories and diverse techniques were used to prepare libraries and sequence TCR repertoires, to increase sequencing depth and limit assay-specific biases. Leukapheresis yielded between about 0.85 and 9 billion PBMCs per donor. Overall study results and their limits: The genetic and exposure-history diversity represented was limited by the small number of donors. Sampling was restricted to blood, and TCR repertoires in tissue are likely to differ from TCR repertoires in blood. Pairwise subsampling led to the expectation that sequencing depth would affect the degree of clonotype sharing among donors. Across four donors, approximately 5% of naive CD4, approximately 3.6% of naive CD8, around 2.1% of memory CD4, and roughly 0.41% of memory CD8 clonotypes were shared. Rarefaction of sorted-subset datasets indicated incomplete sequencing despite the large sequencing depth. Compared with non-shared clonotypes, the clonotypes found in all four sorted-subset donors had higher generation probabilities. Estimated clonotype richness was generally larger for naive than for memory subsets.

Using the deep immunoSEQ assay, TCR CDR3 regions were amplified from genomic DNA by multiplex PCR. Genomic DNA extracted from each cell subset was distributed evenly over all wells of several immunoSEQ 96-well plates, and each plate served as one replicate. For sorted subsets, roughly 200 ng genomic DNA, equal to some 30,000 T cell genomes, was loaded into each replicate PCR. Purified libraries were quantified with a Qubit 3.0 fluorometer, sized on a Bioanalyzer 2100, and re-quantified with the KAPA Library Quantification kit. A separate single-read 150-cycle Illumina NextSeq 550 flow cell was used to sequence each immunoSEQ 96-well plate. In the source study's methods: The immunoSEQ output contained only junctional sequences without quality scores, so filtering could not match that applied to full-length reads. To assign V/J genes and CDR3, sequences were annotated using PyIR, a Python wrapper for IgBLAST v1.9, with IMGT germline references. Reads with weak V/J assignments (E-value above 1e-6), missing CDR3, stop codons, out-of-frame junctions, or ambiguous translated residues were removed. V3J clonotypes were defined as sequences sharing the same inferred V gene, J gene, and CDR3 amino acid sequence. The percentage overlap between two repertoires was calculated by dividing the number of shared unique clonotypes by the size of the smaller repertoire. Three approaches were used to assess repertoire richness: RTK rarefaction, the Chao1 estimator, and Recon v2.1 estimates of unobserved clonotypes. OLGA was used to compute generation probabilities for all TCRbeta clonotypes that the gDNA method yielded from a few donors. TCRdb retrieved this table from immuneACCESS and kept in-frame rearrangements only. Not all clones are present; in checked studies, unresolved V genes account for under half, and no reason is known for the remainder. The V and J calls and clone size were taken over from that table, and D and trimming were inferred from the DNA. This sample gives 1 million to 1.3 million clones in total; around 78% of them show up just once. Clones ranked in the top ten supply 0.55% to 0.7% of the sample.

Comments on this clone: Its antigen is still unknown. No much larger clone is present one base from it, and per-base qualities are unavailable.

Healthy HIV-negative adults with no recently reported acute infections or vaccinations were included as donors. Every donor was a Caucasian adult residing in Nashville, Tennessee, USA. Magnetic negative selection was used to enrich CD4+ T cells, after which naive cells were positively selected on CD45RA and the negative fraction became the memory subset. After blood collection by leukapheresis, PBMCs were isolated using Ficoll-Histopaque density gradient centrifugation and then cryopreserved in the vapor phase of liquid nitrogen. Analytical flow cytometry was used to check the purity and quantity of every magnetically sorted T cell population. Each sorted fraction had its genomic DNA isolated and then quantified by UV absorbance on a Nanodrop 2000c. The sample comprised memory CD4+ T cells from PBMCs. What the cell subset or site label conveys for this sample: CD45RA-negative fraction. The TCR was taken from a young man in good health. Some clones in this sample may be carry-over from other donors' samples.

CDR3 reads: CASSLTLGRTAETQYF. Here is the DNA: TGCGCCAGCAGCTTGACCCTAGGACGGACGGCCGAGACCCAGTACTTC. In this chain, TRBV5-1 is recombined with TRBJ2-5; the D gene remains uncertain. V is shortened by 1 base, J by 5 bases, and the region joining them spans 18 bases. CDR1 is given as SGHRS and CDR2 as YFSETQ, both from the germline V gene. Including the terminal cysteine and phenylalanine, the CDR3 comprises 16 residues. Kept here is only the CDR3 DNA, which spans 48 bases and is read in frame from base 1.